These 17 T cell receptor beta chains came from one sample sequenced in a study of T-cell reconstitution after alpha-beta-depleted transplantation in children (dated by TCRdb to 2016 to 2018). The receptor library was made with PCR. Reads for this sample came from an Illumina HiSeq 2500. To normalize quantification of the TCRbeta repertoire, the TCR libraries were built with molecular barcoding that relied on unique molecular identifiers. TCRdb applied fastp at Q25 and MiXCR to the public reads, then kept only in-frame beta chains. Every distinct CDR3 protein forms one entry, paired with its most common genes and DNA. The sample data list fewer than 400,000 distinct CDR3 sequences, and around 20% of these were observed just once. The top ten hold less than 4.5% of the sample. Source: PBMCs from the stem cell graft donor, taken from the stem cell graft. These TCRs come from a human donor who donated a stem cell graft to a child with acute myeloid leukemia.

This rearrangement joins TRBV6-1 to TRBJ2-3; 9 nucleotides line up with TRBD1. V shed 5 bases and J 5 bases; nucleotides not matched to a gene: 5. The CDR3 is 14 amino acids. Germline loops: CDR1 MNHNS, CDR2 SASEGT. The CDR3 is CASSTGGPKDTQYF. In DNA, the CDR3 is TGTGCCAGCAGTACAGGGGGCCCCAAAGATACGCAGTATTTT.

V usage is TRBV20-1 and J usage is TRBJ2-5; D may correspond to TRBD1 or TRBD2 (6 bases each). The CDR3 has 14 residues. Trimming left V 0 bases short and J 5 bases short, with 13 bases between. CDR1 DFQATT and CDR2 SNEGSKA come from the germline V gene (reference sequence). CDR3 sequence: CSARDGGRGETQYF. CDR3 DNA sequence: TGCAGTGCTAGAGATGGGGGGCGCGGGGAGACCCAGTACTTC.

The chain recombines TRBV12-3 or TRBV12-4 with TRBJ2-1; D not certain. This CDR3 has 15 residues. V lost 6 bases and J lost 3, with 15 bases in between. The CDR3 here is CASSQAGLGYNEQFF. In DNA form, the CDR3 reads TGTGCCAGCAGCCAAGCCGGCTTGGGCTACAATGAGCAGTTCTTC.

This clonotype was detected many times. The chain employs TRBV29-1 and TRBJ1-3; 9 nucleotides match TRBD1. After removal of 6 bases from V and 4 bases from J, the junction contained 13 bases not matched to a gene. CDR1 and CDR2 (germline): SQVTM, ANQGSEA. The CDR3 totals 16 residues. The CDR3 region has the DNA TGCAGCGTAGCGGGACAGGGAGGAGGATCCGGAAACACCATATATTTT. This encodes CSVAGQGGGSGNTIYF.

This clonotype was counted ten times or more. J is TRBJ1-2 and V is TRBV6-6; TRBD1 is a possible D gene (5 bases). With 6 bases removed from V and 0 bases from J, the gap between germline ends came to 8 bases. The CDR3 spans 13 residues. Germline CDR1 and CDR2: MNHNY and SVGAGI (reference sequence). The CDR3 DNA follows: TGTGCCAGCAGCCCGGGACCTAACTATGGCTACACCTTC. Translated, it gives CASSPGPNYGYTF.

This clonotype was observed a few times. The V and J genes are TRBV20-1 and TRBJ2-5; D perhaps matches TRBD2 (6 bases). The length of the CDR3 is 15 residues. Germline V gene sequence: CDR1 DFQATT, CDR2 SNEGSKA (reference sequence). Between the trimmed V and J ends, which lost 7 bases and 3 bases, there was a span of 21 bases. CDR3 bases: TGCAGTGTCATGCTCGTCCCGGGCGGGAAAGAGACCCAGTACTTC. It yields the protein CSVMLVPGGKETQYF.

In its sample, this clonotype was seen a few times. This chain connects TRBV13 to TRBJ2-7; TRBD1 matches at 9 bases. CDR3 length: 14 amino acids. Germline V CDR1 and CDR2: PRHDT, FYEKMQ (reference sequence). V was pared by 5 bases and J by 2 bases, with 4 bases of the junction left unmatched. This CDR3 reads CASSTGTGTYEQYF. In DNA, the CDR3 is TGTGCCAGCAGCACCGGGACAGGGACCTACGAGCAGTACTTC.

The rearrangement uses TRBV20-1 and TRBJ2-1; 12 bases fit TRBD1. The length of the CDR3 is 14 residues. Germline lookup yields CDR1 DFQATT and CDR2 SNEGSKA (reference sequence). V lost 3 bases to trimming and J lost 9 bases; unmatched junction nucleotides: 6. CDR3 DNA sequence: TGCAGTGCTAGGGGACAGGGGGCTCGTAGTGAGCAGTTCTTC. Its protein is CSARGQGARSEQFF.

This clonotype was recorded a few times. The CDR3 here is CATNQGYAGELFF. For the CDR3, the DNA is TGTGCCACTAATCAGGGGTACGCCGGGGAGCTGTTTTTT. The chain couples TRBV6-1 to TRBJ2-2; possible D gene TRBD1, 6 bases. Germline CDR1 is MNHNS and CDR2 is SASEGT. V gave up 10 bases and J gave up 6 bases, with 15 bases separating them. The CDR3 length is 13 residues.

The chain uses TRBV4-3 and TRBJ2-7; weak D call: TRBD1 (5 bases). This CDR3 has 14 amino acids. Trimming shortened V by 3 bases and J by 3 bases, and 12 bases separated the two germline ends. CDR1 LGHNA and CDR2 YSLEER come from the germline V gene. CDR3 DNA sequence: TGCGCCAGCAGCCACAAGTGGCAGGGCTACGAGCAGTACTTC. This translates into CASSHKWQGYEQYF.

This clonotype has a count of ten or more. Here the CDR3 reads CASEPTGVPLNEQFF. DNA for the CDR3: TGTGCCAGCGAGCCCACAGGGGTGCCCTTGAATGAGCAGTTCTTC. This sequence joins TRBV9 and TRBJ2-1; 7 bases are a match to TRBD1. J was trimmed by 7 bases and V by 7 bases; bases with no gene match: 14. The CDR3 consists of 15 residues. Per germline, CDR1 SGDLS and CDR2 YYNGEE.

The gene calls are TRBV12-3 or TRBV12-4 and TRBJ2-7; no reliable D call. The V and J ends lost 2 bases and 6 bases respectively, with 20 bases between them. The CDR3 has 16 amino acids. Here the CDR3 reads CASSLKQQRRDGEQYF. The CDR3 nucleotides read TGTGCCAGCAGTTTAAAACAGCAACGTAGAGACGGCGAGCAGTACTTC.

This clonotype was detected only a few times. The chain uses TRBV27 and TRBJ1-5; no firm D call. Germline values: CDR1 MNHEY, CDR2 SMNVEV (reference sequence). This CDR3 is 15 amino acids long. V lost 3 bases and J 3 bases, leaving 12 bases between the germline ends. The CDR3 sequence: CASSFRQSLNQPQHF. In DNA, the CDR3 is TGTGCCAGCAGTTTTCGGCAGAGCCTCAATCAGCCCCAGCATTTT.

The chain recombines TRBV12-3 or TRBV12-4 with TRBJ1-3; D unclear. The germline V and J ends were trimmed by 5 bases and 7 bases, with 9 bases remaining between them. This CDR3 has 12 amino acids. CDR3 sequence reads: CASSALGNTIYF. The CDR3 nucleotides are TGTGCCAGCAGTGCCCTAGGCAACACCATATATTTT.

This chain's CDR3 is CATQHRTSGGNNEQFF. The CDR3 coding sequence is TGTGCCACCCAACACCGGACTAGCGGGGGGAACAATGAGCAGTTCTTC. The V and J genes are TRBV24-1 and TRBJ2-1, with 14 nucleotides matching TRBD2. The CDR3 extends over 16 amino acids. Per germline, CDR1 KGHDR and CDR2 SFDVKD. Unmatched junction bases numbered 8, after V lost 9 bases and J lost 5 bases.

The J gene is TRBJ2-3, the V gene TRBV12-3 or TRBV12-4; TRBD1 or TRBD2 may be the D gene (6 bases each). The CDR3 has 16 residues. The V end was cut by 4 bases, the J end by 5 bases, with 19 bases between. CDR3 sequence (DNA): TGTGCCAGCAGTTGGGGGGCGACTAGTGATAAAGATACGCAGTATTTT. This sequence encodes CASSWGATSDKDTQYF.

Ten or more counts support this clonotype. The chain links TRBV6-5 to TRBJ2-3, with D hard to call. Looked up from germline, CDR1 is MNHEY and CDR2 is SVGAGI. CDR3 length: 14 amino acids. Trimming shortened V by 4 bases and J by 0 bases, and 8 bases separated the two germline ends. The CDR3 loop is CASSFTASTDTQYF. The CDR3 DNA reads as TGTGCCAGCAGTTTCACGGCTAGCACAGATACGCAGTATTTT.